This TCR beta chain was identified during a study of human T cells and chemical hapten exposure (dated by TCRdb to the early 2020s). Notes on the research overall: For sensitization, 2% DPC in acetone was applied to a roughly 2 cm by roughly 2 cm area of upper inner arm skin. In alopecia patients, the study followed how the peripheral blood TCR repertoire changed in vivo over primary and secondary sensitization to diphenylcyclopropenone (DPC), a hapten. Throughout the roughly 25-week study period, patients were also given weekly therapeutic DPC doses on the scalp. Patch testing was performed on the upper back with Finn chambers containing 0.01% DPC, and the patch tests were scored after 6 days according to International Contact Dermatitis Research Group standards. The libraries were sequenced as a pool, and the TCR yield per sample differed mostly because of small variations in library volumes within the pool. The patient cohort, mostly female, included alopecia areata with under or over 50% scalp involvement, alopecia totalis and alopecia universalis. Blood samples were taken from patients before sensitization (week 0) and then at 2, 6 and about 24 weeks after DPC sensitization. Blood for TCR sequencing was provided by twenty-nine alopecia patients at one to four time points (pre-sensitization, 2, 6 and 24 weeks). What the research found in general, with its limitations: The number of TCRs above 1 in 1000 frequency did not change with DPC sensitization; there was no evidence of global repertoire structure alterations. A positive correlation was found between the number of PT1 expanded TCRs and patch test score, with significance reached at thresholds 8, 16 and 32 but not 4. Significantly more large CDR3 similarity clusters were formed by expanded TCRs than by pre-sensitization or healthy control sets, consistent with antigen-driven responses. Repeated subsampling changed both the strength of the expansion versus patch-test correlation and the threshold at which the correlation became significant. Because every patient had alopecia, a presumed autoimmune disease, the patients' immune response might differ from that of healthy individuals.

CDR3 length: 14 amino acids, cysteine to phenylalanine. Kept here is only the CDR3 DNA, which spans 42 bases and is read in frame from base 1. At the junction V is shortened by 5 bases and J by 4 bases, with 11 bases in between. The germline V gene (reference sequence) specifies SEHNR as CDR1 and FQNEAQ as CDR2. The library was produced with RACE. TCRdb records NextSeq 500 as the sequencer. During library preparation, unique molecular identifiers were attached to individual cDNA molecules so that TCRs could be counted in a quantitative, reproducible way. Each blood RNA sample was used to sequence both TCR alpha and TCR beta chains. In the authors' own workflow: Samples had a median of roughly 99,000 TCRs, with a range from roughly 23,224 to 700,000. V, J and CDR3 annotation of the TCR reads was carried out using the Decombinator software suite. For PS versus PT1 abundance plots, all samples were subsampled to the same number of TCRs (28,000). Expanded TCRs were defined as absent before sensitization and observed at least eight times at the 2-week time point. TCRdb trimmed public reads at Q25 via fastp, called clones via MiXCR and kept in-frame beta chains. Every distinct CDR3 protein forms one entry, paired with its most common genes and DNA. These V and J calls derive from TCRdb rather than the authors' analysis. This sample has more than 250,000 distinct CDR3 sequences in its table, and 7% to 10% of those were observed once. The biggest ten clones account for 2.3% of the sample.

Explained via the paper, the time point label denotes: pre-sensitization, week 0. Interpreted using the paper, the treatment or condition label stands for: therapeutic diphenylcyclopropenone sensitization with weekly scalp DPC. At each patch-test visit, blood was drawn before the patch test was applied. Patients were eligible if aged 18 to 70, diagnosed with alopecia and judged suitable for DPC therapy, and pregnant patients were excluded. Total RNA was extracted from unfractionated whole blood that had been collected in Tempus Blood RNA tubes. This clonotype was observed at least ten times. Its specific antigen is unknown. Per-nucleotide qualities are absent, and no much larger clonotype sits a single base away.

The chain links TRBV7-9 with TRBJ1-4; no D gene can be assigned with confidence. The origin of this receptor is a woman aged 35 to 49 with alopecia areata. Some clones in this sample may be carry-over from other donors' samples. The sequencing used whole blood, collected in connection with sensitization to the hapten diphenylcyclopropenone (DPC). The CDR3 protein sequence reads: CASSITHSNEKLFF. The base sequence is TGTGCCAGCAGCATAACACACAGTAATGAAAAACTGTTTTTT. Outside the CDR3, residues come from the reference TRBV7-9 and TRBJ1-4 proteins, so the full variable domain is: DTGVSQNPRHKITKRGQNVTFRCDPISEHNRLYWYRQTLGQGPEFLTYFQNEAQLEKSRLLSDRFSAERPKGSFSTLEIQRTEQGDSAMYLCASSITHSNEKLFFGSGTQLSVL.